The entry below gives a single T cell receptor (beta chain) sequence along with its context. The antigen remains unidentified. The CDR3 has 15 residues. Germline V gene lookup returns CDR1 MNHEY and CDR2 SMNVEV (reference sequence). Between the trimmed V and J ends, which lost 6 bases and 2 bases, there was a span of 14 bases. This specimen belongs to a study of cytomegalovirus exposure and HLA in healthy donors. Findings and caveats of the study: It was approximately 150 TCR beta chains that were listed as cytomegalovirus-associated.

60 Vbeta and 13 Jbeta primers were used in PCR. Repertoires were generated with immunoSEQ multiplex PCR, while TCRdb's copy carries only in-frame clones and drops some. The sample has 90,000 to 100,000 clones; around 74% are singletons. Specimen: PBMCs. The chain links TRBV27 to TRBJ1-5; D gene unclear. This TCR was sampled from a male donor in good health and CMV-seronegative. CDR3 protein: CASSRFIPGNQPQHF. In DNA form, the CDR3 reads TGTGCCAGCAGCCGGTTTATTCCGGGCAATCAGCCCCAGCATTTT.